Here is one T cell receptor beta chain with its context. Its antigen remains unknown. The study gave focal radiation plus ipilimumab CTLA-4 blockade to patients with chemo-refractory metastatic non-small-cell lung cancer. The protocol was immunoSEQ multiplex PCR, while the TCRdb copy is restricted to in-frame clones and leaves out a portion. The repertoire holds approximately 77,000 clones, with 84% as singletons. Germline V gene sequence: CDR1 MNHNS, CDR2 SASEGT. The CDR3 sequence is 14 residues long. Trimming removed 0 bases from V and 5 bases from J, with 8 bases in between. The data were taken from a study of radiotherapy plus CTLA-4 blockade in lung cancer. On the study more broadly: Disease control was seen in about 30% of patients, objective responses in roughly 19%.

The study, taken as a whole, reports: Response was reportedly best predicted by early blood T cell clone dynamics, with interferon-beta. In blood, after radiotherapy plus ipilimumab, tumor-derived TCR clones expanded.

The rearrangement uses TRBV6-1 and TRBJ1-5; D not resolved. The source was peripheral blood, collected from a patient treated with radiotherapy plus ipilimumab. The sequence was obtained from a human donor with non-small cell lung cancer who had stable disease on radiotherapy plus ipilimumab. CDR3 coding DNA: TGTGCCAGCAGTGAAGCGCTTAACTATCAGCCCCAGCATTTT. Translation: CASSEALNYQPQHF.